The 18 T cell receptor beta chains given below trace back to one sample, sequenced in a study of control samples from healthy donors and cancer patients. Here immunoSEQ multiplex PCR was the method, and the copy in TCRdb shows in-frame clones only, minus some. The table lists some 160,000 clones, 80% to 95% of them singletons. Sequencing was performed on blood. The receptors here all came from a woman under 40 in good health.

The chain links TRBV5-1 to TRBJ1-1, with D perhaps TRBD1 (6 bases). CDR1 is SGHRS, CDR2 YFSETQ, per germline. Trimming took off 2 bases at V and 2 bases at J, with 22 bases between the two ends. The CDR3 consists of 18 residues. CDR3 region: CASSLDVGAGGFNTEAFF. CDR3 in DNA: TGCGCCAGCAGCTTAGATGTGGGGGCCGGAGGGTTTAACACTGAAGCTTTCTTT.

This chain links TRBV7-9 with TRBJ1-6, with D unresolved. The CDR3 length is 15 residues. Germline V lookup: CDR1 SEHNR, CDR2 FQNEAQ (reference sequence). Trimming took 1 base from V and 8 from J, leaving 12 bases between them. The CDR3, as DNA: TGTGCCAGCAGCTTAGAAGGGTTTATACATTCACCCCTCCACTTT. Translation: CASSLEGFIHSPLHF.

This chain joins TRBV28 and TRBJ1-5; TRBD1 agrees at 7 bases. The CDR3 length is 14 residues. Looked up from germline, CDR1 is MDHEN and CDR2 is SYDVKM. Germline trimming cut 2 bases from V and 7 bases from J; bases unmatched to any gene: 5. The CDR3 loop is CASSLETGNQPQHF. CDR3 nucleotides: TGTGCCAGCAGTTTAGAGACAGGGAACCAGCCCCAGCATTTT.

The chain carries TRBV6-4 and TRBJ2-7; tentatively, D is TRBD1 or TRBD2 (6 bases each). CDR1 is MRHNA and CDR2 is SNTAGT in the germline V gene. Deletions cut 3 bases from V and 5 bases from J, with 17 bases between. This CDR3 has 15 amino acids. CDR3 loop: CASSDGRGRMNEQYF. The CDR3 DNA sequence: TGTGCCAGCAGTGATGGTCGGGGGCGGATGAACGAGCAGTACTTC.

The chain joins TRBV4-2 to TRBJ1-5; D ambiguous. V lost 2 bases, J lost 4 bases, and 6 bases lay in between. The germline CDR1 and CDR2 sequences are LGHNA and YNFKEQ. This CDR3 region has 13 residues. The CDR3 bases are TGTGCCAGCAGCCAACCTGGGAATCAGCCCCAGCATTTT. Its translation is CASSQPGNQPQHF.

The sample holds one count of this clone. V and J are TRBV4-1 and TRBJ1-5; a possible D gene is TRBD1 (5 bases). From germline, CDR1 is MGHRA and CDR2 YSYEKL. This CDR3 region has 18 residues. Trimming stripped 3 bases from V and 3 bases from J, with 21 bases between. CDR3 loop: CASSQGGRGKNDNQPQHF. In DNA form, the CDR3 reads TGCGCCAGCAGCCAGGGCGGTCGGGGGAAAAATGACAATCAGCCCCAGCATTTT.

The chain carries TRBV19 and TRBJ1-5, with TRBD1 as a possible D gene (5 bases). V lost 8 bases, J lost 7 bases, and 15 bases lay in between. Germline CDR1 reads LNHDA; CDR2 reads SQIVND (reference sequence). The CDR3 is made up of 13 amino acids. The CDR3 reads CASSPWEGQPQHF. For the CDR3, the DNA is TGTGCCAGTTCCCCTTGGGAGGGGCAGCCCCAGCATTTT.

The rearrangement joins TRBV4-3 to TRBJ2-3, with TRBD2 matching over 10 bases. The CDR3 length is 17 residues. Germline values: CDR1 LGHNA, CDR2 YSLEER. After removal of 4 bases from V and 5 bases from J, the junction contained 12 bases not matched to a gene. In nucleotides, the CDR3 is TGCGCCAGCAGCCCCGCGGGGCTAGCGGGAGTGAGAGATACGCAGTATTTT. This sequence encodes CASSPAGLAGVRDTQYF.

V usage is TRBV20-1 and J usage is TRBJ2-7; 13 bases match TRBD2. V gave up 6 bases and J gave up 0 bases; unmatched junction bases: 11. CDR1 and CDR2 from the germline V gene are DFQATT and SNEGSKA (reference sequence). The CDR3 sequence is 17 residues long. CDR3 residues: CSASGLAGVAISYEQYF. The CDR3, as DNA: TGCAGTGCAAGTGGACTAGCGGGAGTGGCGATCTCCTACGAGCAGTACTTC.

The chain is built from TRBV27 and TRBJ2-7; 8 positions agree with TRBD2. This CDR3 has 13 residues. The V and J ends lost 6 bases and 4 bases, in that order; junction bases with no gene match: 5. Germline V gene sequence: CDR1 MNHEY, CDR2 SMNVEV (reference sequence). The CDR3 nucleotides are TGTGCCAGCAGCTTTCAGCGGGGGTACGAGCAGTACTTC. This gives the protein CASSFQRGYEQYF.

The CDR3 loop is CATFSNSNQPQHF. The CDR3 DNA reads as TGTGCCACCTTCAGTAATAGCAATCAGCCCCAGCATTTT. The genes are TRBV28 and TRBJ1-5; the D is unclear. The germline V and J ends were trimmed by 10 bases and 0 bases, with 10 bases remaining between them. Germline CDR1 is MDHEN and CDR2 is SYDVKM. The CDR3 sequence is 13 residues long.

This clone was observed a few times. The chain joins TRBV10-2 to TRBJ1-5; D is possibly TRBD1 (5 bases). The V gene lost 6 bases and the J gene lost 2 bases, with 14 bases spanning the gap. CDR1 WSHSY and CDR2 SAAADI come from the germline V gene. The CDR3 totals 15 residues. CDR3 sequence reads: CASSDSGLGNQPQHF. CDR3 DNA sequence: TGCGCCAGCAGCGACAGCGGATTGGGCAATCAGCCCCAGCATTTT.

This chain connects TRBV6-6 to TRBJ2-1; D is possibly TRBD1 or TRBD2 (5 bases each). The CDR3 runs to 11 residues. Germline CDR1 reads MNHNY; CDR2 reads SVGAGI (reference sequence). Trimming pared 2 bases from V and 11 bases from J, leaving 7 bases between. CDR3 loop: CASSYEGKQFF. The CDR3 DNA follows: TGTGCCAGCAGTTACGAGGGGAAGCAGTTCTTC.

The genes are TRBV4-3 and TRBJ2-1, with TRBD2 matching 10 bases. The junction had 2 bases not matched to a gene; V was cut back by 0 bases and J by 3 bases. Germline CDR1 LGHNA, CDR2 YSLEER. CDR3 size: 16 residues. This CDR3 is CASSQELAGVYNEQFF. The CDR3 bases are TGCGCCAGCAGCCAAGAGCTAGCGGGAGTCTACAATGAGCAGTTCTTC.

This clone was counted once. Here the CDR3 DNA reads TGTGCCAGCAGTGACGTAACCGAGTACGAGCAGTACTTC. It codes for CASSDVTEYEQYF. This chain links TRBV12-3 or TRBV12-4 with TRBJ2-7; D gene ambiguous. The CDR3 has 13 amino acids. The V end lost 5 bases, the J end lost 4 bases, and 12 bases lay between the germline ends.

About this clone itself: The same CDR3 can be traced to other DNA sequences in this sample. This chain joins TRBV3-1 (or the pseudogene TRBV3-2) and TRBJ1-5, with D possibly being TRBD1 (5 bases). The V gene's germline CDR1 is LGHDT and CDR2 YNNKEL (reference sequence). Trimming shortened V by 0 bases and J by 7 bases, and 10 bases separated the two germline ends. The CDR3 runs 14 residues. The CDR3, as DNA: TGTGCCAGCAGCCAAGACCCGGGGGGACAGCCCCAGCATTTT. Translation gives CASSQDPGGQPQHF.

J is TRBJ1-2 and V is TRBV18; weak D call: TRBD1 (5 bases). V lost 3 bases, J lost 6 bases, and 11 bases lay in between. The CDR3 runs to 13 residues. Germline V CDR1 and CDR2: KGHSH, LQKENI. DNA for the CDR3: TGTGCCAGCTCACCTAGGCAGGGTGATGGCTACACCTTC. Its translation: CASSPRQGDGYTF.

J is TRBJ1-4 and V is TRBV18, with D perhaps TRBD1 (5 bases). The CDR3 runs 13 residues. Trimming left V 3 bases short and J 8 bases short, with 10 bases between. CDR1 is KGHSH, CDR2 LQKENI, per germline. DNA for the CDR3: TGTGCCAGCTCACCGCGGGACGGCGAAAAACTGTTTTTT. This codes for CASSPRDGEKLFF.